This is a list of T cell receptor beta chains from one sample in a study of T cell repertoires in breast cancer. TCRdb used MiXCR to reprocess the emulsion pairing reads, holding one entry per CDR3 protein. The data hold around 43,000 distinct CDR3 sequences, with 45% observed a single time. What was sequenced was CD8+ T cells. These receptor sequences come from a pool of human donors with breast cancer or a healthy control (not recorded which). CDR3s include the opening cysteine and the closing phenylalanine or tryptophan. Each record gives: clone size, J gene, V gene, D gene, CDR3 protein, CDR3 DNA. A D gene is named only where the DNA matches it firmly. Only part of the rows carry a size: once, few, many, or a class if the clone is expanded.

NA TRBJ1-6 TRBV20-1 NA CSAINENSPLHF TGCAGTGCTATAAACGAAAATTCACCCCTCCACTTT
NA TRBJ2-1 TRBV20-1 NA CSASIGPAGPRGYNEQFF TGCAGTGCTAGTATCGGCCCGGCGGGGCCCAGGGGCTACAATGAGCAGTTCTTC
many TRBJ2-5 TRBV6-1 NA CASNPPGHQYF TGTGCCAGCAACCCACCGGGACACCAGTACTTC
NA TRBJ2-7 TRBV19 NA CASKADWGAYEQYF TGTGCCAGTAAGGCTGATTGGGGTGCGTACGAGCAGTACTTC
few TRBJ2-5 TRBV15 TRBD2 CATSRGLAGQETQYF TGTGCCACCAGCAGAGGACTAGCGGGACAAGAGACCCAGTACTTC
many TRBJ1-5 TRBV28 NA CASKLYSNQPQHF TGTGCCAGCAAGTTATATAGCAATCAGCCCCAGCATTTT
NA TRBJ2-1 TRBV12-3/TRBV12-4 NA CASSFPGTSFSYNGQFF TGTGCCAGCAGCTTTCCCGGGACTTCATTCTCCTACAATGGGCAGTTCTTC
few TRBJ2-7 TRBV6-1 NA CASSAGTRTRSYEQYF TGTGCCAGCAGTGCAGGTACTCGGACTCGAAGCTACGAGCAGTACTTC
few TRBJ1-5 TRBV6-2/TRBV6-3 NA CASSYRQGNQPQHF TGTGCCAGCAGTTACCGACAGGGCAATCAGCCCCAGCATTTT
few TRBJ2-7 TRBV3-1 NA CASSPEVLGGEQYF TGTGCCAGCAGCCCTGAGGTTTTGGGTGGCGAGCAGTACTTC
NA TRBJ2-3 TRBV24-1 NA CATSRAGDTQYF TGTGCCACCAGCCGGGCGGGAGATACGCAGTATTTT
many TRBJ1-1 TRBV27 NA CASSLIQASSEAFF TGTGCCAGCAGTTTAATACAGGCGTCGTCTGAAGCTTTCTTT
many TRBJ2-1 TRBV20-1 TRBD2 CSANSGEDYNEQFF TGCAGTGCCAATAGCGGGGAAGACTACAATGAGCAGTTCTTC
NA TRBJ2-1 TRBV6-1 NA CASSHRDIYNEQFF TGTGCCAGCAGCCACCGGGACATCTACAATGAGCAGTTCTTC
few TRBJ2-7 TRBV6-2/TRBV6-3 TRBD1 CASSQSGTGGYEQYF TGTGCCAGCAGTCAGTCCGGGACAGGGGGCTACGAGCAGTACTTC
few TRBJ2-3 TRBV20-1 TRBD2 CSAISGVEKWQYF TGCAGTGCTATCAGCGGGGTCGAGAAATGGCAGTATTTT
NA TRBJ2-7 TRBV7-6 TRBD2 CASSALSGSSYEQYF TGTGCCAGCAGCGCCCTTAGCGGGAGCTCCTACGAGCAGTACTTC
NA TRBJ2-1 TRBV7-8 TRBD2 CASSPYLAGASDEQFF TGTGCCAGCAGCCCCTATCTAGCGGGAGCTTCCGATGAGCAGTTCTTC
NA TRBJ1-1 TRBV30 NA CAWSTYTEMNTEAFF TGTGCCTGGAGTACATACACAGAGATGAACACTGAAGCTTTCTTT
NA TRBJ1-1 TRBV2 NA CASRAGRFLNTEAFF TGTGCCAGCAGGGCCGGCAGGTTCCTGAACACTGAAGCTTTCTTT
few TRBJ1-1 TRBV12-3/TRBV12-4 TRBD1 CASSLGDRTEAFF TGTGCCAGCAGCCTAGGGGACAGAACTGAAGCTTTCTTT
NA TRBJ1-1 TRBV20-1 NA CSAPKTGNTEAFF TGCAGTGCTCCCAAGACAGGCAACACTGAAGCTTTCTTT
NA TRBJ1-1 TRBV5-1 TRBD1 CASSGTGGPIEAFF TGCGCCAGCAGCGGGACAGGGGGTCCAATTGAAGCTTTCTTT
NA TRBJ2-5 TRBV14 TRBD1 CASRGTGLKETQYF TGTGCCAGTCGCGGGACAGGACTTAAAGAGACCCAGTACTTC